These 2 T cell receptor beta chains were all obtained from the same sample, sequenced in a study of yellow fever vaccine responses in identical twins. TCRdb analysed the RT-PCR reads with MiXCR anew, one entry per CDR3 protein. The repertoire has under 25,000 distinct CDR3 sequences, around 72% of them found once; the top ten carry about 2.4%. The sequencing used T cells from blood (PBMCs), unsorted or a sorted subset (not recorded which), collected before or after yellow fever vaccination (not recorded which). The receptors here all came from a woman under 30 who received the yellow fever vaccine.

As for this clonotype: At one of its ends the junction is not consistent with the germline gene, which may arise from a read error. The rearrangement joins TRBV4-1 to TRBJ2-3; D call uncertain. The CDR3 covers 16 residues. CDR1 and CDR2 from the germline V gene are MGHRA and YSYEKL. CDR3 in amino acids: CASSQVNMGFTDTQCF. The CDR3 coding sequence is TGCGCCAGCAGCCAAGTGAATATGGGTTTCACAGATACGCAGTGTTTT.

The CDR3 coding sequence is TGTGCCAGCAGCCCCCTGGCAGGGGTAACCGGGGAGCTGTTTTTT. Its translation: CASSPLAGVTGELFF. V and J are TRBV11-1 and TRBJ2-2; D is perhaps TRBD1 (6 bases). CDR3 length: 15 amino acids. Trimming removed 5 bases at V and 5 bases at J, with 15 bases between. Germline V gene data show CDR1 as SGHAT and CDR2 as FQDESV (reference sequence).